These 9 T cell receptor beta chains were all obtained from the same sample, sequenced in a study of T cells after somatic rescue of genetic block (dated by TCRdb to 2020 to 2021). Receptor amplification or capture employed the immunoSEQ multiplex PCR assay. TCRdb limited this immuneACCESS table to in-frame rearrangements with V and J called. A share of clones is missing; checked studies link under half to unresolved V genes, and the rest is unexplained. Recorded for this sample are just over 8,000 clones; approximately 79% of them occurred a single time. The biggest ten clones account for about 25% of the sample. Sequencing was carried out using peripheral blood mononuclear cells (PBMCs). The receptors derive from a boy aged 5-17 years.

The CDR3 coding sequence is TGCGCCAGCAGCCAAGATTACCATACCTTCTCCTACGAGCAGTACTTC. It specifies CASSQDYHTFSYEQYF. The chain carries TRBV4-3 and TRBJ2-7, with D uncertain. The CDR3 totals 16 residues. The germline gives CDR1 LGHNA, CDR2 YSLEER. Trimming shortened V by 0 bases and J by 0 bases, and 12 bases separated the two germline ends.

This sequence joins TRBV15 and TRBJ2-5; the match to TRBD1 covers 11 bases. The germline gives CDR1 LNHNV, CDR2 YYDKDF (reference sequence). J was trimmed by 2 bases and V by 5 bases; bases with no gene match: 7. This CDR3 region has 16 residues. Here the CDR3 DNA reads TGTGCCACCAGCCCAGTGAGGGACAGGGGGCAAGAGACCCAGTACTTC. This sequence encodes CATSPVRDRGQETQYF.

CDR3 in amino acids: CASSQDGGWSYNEQFF. In DNA form, the CDR3 reads TGCGCCAGCAGCCAAGATGGAGGGTGGTCCTACAATGAGCAGTTCTTC. This rearrangement joins TRBV4-3 to TRBJ2-1; D is possibly TRBD2 (6 bases). The V gene lost 0 bases and the J gene lost 1 base, with 10 bases spanning the gap. Germline CDR1 LGHNA, CDR2 YSLEER. The CDR3 is 16 residues long.

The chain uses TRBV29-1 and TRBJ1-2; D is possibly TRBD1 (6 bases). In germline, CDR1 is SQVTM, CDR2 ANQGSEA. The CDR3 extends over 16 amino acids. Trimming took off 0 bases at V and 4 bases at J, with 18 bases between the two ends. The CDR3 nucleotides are TGCAGCGTTGAAGACACCGGGGGCCAAAGAGGCTATGGCTACACCTTC. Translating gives CSVEDTGGQRGYGYTF.

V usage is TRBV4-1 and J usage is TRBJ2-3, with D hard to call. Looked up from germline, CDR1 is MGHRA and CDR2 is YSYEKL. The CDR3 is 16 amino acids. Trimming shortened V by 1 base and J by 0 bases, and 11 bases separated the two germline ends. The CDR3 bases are TGCGCCAGCAGCCAAGGAGGCCGCGGAAGCACAGATACGCAGTATTTT. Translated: CASSQGGRGSTDTQYF.

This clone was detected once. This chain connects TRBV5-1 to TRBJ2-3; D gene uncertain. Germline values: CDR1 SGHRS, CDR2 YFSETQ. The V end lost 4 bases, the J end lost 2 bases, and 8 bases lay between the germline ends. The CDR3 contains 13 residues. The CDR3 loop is CASSVPTTDTQYF. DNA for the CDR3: TGCGCCAGCAGCGTCCCGACCACAGATACGCAGTATTTT.

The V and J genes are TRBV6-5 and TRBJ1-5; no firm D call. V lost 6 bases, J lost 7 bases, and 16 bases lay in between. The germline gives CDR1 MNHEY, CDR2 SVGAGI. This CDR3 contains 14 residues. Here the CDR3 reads CASSPVMGEQPQHF. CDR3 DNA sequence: TGTGCCAGCAGCCCGGTGATGGGAGAGCAGCCCCAGCATTTT.

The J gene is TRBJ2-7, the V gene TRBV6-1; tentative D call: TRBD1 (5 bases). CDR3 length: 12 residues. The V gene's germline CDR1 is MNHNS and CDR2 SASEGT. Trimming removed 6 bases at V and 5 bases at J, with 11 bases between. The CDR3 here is CASRPTVHEQYF. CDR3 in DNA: TGTGCCAGCAGGCCGACAGTTCACGAGCAGTACTTC.

Written as DNA, the CDR3 is TGCGCCAGCAGCGAAACTAGCGGTGAGCAGTTCTTC. Protein sequence: CASSETSGEQFF. The chain employs TRBV5-1 and TRBJ2-1; 8 positions match TRBD2. V was clipped by 4 bases and J by 9 bases; unmatched bases: 3. Looked up from germline, CDR1 is SGHRS and CDR2 is YFSETQ. The CDR3 has 12 amino acids.